This paragraph covers one TCR beta chain sequence. The investigators reverse transcribed all of the isolated RNA, so they sequenced expressed TCRB transcripts. TCRdb's table, derived via immunoSEQ multiplex PCR, lists solely in-frame clones and lacks some. Of 200,000 to 250,000 clones in the sample, 11% were seen once. The data belong to a study of beta chain features in type 1 diabetes. Unmatched junction bases numbered 7, after V lost 2 bases and J lost 6 bases. This CDR3 is 15 amino acids long. CDR1 is LGHNA, CDR2 YNFKEQ, per germline. The sequenced sample was central memory CD4+ T cells from blood. The V call is TRBV4-2, the J call TRBJ1-3; 7 bases are a match to TRBD1. The origin of this receptor is a man aged 18 to 29 in good health. The CDR3, as DNA: TGTGCCAGCAGCCAACCCGGGACAGAGATAAACACCATATATTTT. It yields the protein CASSQPGTEINTIYF.